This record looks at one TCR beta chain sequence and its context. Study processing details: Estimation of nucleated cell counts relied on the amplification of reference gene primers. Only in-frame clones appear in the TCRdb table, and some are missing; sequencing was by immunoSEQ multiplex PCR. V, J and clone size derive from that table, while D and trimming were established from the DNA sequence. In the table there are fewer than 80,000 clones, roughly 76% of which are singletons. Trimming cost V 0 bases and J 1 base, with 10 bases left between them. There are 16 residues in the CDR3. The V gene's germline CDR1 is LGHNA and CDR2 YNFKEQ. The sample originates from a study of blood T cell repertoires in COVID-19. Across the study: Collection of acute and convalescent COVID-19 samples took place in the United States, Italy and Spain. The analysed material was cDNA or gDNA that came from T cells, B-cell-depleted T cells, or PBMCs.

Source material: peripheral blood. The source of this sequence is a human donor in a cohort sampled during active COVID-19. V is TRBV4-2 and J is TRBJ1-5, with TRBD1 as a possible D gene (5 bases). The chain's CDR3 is CASSQDRAGSNQPQHF. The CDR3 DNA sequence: TGTGCCAGCAGCCAAGATCGGGCAGGGAGCAATCAGCCCCAGCATTTT.